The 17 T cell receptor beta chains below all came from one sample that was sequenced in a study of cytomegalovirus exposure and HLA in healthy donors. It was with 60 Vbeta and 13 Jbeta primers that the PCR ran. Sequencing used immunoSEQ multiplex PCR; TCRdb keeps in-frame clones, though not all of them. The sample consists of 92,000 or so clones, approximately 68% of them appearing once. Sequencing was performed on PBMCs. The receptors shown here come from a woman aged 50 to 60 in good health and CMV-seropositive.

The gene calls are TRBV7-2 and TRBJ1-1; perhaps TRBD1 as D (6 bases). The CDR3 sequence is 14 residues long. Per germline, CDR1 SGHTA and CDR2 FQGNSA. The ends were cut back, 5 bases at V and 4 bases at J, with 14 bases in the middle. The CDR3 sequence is CASSVTGLGTEAFF. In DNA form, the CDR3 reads TGTGCCAGCAGCGTCACAGGGTTGGGCACTGAAGCTTTCTTT.

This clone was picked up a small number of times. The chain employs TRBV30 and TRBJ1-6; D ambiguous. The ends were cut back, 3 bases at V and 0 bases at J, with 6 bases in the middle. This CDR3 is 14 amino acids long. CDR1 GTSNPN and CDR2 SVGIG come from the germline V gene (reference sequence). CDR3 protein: CAWSRSSYNSPLHF. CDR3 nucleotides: TGTGCCTGGAGCCGGAGCTCCTATAATTCACCCCTCCACTTT.

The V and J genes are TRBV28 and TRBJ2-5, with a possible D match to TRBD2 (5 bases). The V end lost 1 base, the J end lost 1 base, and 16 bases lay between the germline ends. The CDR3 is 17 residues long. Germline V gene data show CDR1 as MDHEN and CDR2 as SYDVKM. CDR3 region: CASSLSPEGVGQETQYF. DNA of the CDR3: TGTGCCAGCAGTTTATCCCCAGAGGGAGTCGGCCAAGAGACCCAGTACTTC.

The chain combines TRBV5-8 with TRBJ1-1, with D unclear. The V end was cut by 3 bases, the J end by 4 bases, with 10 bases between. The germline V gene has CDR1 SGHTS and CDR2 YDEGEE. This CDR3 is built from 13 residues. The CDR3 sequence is CASSYTESTEAFF. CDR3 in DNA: TGTGCCAGCAGCTACACAGAGAGCACTGAAGCTTTCTTT.

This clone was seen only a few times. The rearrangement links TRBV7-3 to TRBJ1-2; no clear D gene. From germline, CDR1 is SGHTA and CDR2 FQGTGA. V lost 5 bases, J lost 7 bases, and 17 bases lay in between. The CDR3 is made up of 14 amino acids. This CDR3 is CASSLDPGGSGYTF. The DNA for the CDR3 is TGTGCCAGCAGCCTCGACCCGGGAGGATCTGGCTACACCTTC. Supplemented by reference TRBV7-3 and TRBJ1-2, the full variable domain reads GAGVSQTPSNKVTEKGKYVELRCDPISGHTALYWYRQSLGQGPEFLIYFQGTGAADDSGLPNDRFFAVRPEGSVSTLKIQRTERGDSAVYLCASSLDPGGSGYTFGSGTRLTVV.

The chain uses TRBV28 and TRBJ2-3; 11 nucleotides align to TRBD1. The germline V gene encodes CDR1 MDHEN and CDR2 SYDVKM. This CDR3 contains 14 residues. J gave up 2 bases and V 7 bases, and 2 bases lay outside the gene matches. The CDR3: CASTDRGLTDTQYF. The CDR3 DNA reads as TGTGCCAGCACGGACAGGGGGCTCACAGATACGCAGTATTTT.

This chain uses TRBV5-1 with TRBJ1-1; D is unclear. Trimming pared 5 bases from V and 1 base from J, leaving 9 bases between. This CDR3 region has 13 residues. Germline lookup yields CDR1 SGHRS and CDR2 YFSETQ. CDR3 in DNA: TGCGCCAGCAGGCGGGGTGGGAACACTGAAGCTTTCTTT. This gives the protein CASRRGGNTEAFF.

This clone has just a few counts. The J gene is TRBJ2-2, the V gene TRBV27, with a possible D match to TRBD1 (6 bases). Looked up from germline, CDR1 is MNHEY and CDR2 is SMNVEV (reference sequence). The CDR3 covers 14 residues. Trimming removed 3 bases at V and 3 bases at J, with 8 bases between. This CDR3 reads CASSFKGDTGELFF. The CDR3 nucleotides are TGTGCCAGCAGTTTTAAGGGGGACACCGGGGAGCTGTTTTTT.

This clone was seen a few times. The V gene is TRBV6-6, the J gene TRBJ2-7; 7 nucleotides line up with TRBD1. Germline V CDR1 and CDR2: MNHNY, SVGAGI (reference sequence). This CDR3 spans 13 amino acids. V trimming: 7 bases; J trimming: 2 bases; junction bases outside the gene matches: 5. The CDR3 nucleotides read TGTGCCAGCACCCCAGACAGGGCCTACGAGCAGTACTTC. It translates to CASTPDRAYEQYF.

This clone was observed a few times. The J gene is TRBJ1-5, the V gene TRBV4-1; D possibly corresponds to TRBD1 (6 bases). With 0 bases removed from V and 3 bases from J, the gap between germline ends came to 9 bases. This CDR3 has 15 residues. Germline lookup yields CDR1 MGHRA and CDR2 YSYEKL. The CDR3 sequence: CASSQEQGTNQPQHF. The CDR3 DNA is TGCGCCAGCAGCCAAGAACAGGGAACCAATCAGCCCCAGCATTTT.

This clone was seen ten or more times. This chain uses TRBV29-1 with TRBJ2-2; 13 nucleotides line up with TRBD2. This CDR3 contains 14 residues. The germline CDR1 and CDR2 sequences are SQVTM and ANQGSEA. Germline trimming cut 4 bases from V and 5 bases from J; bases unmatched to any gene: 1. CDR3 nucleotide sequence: TGCAGCGTTGCGGGACTAGCGGGGACCGGGGAGCTGTTTTTT. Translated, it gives CSVAGLAGTGELFF.

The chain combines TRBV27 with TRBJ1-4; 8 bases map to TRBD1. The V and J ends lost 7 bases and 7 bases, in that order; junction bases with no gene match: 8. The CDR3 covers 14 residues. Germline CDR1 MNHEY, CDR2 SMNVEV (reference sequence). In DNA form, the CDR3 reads TGTGCCAGCAAACCCCAGGGGGCGGGTGAAAAACTGTTTTTT. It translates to CASKPQGAGEKLFF.

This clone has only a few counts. The CDR3 DNA reads TGCGCCAGCAGTCTCACAGGGGGCTATGGCTACACCTTC. This codes for CASSLTGGYGYTF. The rearrangement uses TRBV10-2 and TRBJ1-2; TRBD1 matches at 8 bases. This CDR3 comprises 13 residues. With V trimmed by 5 bases and J by 4 bases, 3 bases remained unmatched. Germline V gene data show CDR1 as WSHSY and CDR2 as SAAADI.

The CDR3: CASSPGTGKNIQYF. CDR3 nucleotide sequence: TGTGCCAGCTCACCTGGGACAGGCAAAAACATTCAGTACTTC. This chain uses TRBV6-1 with TRBJ2-4, with 8 bases lining up with TRBD1. Per germline, CDR1 MNHNS and CDR2 SASEGT. The length of the CDR3 is 14 residues. Trimming cost V 8 bases and J 3 bases; bases outside gene matches: 6.

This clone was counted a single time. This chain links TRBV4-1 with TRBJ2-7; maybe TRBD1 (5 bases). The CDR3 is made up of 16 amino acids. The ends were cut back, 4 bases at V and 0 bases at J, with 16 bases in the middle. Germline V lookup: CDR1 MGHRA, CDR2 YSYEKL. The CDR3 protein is CASSLGHGASSYEQYF. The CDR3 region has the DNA TGCGCCAGCAGCCTCGGACACGGCGCGAGCTCCTACGAGCAGTACTTC.

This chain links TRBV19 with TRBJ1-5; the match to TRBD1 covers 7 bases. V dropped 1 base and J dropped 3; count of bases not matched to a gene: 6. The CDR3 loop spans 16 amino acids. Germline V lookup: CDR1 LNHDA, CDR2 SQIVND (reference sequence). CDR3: CASSIARDRDNQPQHF. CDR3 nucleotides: TGTGCCAGTAGTATAGCCCGGGACAGAGACAATCAGCCCCAGCATTTT.

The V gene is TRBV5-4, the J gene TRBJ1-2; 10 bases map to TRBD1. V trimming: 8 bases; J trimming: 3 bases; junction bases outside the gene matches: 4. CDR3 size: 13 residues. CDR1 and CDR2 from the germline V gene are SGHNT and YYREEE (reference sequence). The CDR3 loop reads CASTDRGDYGYTF. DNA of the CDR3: TGTGCCAGTACGGACAGGGGGGACTATGGCTACACCTTC.